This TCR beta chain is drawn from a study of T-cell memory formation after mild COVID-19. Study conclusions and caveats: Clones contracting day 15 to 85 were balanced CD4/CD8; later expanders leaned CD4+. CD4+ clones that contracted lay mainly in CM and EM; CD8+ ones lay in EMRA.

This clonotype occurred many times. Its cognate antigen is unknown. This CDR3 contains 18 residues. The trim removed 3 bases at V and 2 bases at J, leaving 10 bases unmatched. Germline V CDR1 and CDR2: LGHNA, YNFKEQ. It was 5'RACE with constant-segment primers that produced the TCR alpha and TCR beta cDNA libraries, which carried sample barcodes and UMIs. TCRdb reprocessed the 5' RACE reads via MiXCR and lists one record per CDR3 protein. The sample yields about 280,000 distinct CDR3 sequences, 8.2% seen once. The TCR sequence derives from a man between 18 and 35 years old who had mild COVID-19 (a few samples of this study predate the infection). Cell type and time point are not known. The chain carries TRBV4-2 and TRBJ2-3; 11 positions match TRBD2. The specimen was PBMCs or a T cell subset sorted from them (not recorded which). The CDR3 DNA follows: TGTGCCAGCAGCCAGGATGCCGGGACTAGCGGATACACAGATACGCAGTATTTT. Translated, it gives CASSQDAGTSGYTDTQYF.